This T cell receptor (beta chain) was retrieved from a study of CD8+ T cells in alopecia areata. This CDR3 comprises 16 residues. In germline, CDR1 is SNHLY, CDR2 FYNNEI. V was clipped by 10 bases and J by 3 bases, with 21 bases between them. Following RNA extraction, reverse transcription yielded cDNA that acted as the sequencing template. Clones were read by immunoSEQ multiplex PCR, and TCRdb kept only the in-frame ones, dropping some. The table lists about 140,000 clones, 65% to 90% of them singletons, with about 25% in the top ten. Noted treatment: oral pan-JAK inhibitor, 5-10 mg twice daily. The gene calls are TRBV2 and TRBJ2-2; weak D call: TRBD2 (5 bases). The material was CD8+ T cells sorted from blood, obtained at week 4, from a patient treated with tofacitinib. The receptor's source is a human donor with alopecia areata. The CDR3 region is CATRLDYGGYTGELFF. The CDR3 bases are TGTGCCACCCGACTCGACTATGGCGGATACACCGGGGAGCTGTTTTTT.